This entry describes one TCR beta chain. What antigen it recognizes has not been identified. Base qualities were left out, and no much larger clone turns up one base away. Separate from the roughly 630-subject first cohort, the validation cohort of some 130 subjects was the group to which the donors belonged. The CDR3 runs 15 residues from the cysteine to the phenylalanine. Only the CDR3 region is kept as DNA, spanning 45 bases read in frame from base 1. Via the germline V gene (reference sequence), CDR1 is MNHNY and CDR2 SVGAGI. V is trimmed back by 2 bases and J by 1 base, and the junction contains 4 bases that no gene match accounts for. The library was obtained by the immunoSEQ multiplex PCR assay. As for the authors' bioinformatics: A statistical classification framework was built for diagnosing cytomegalovirus status from the catalog of TCR beta chain sequences. TCRdb carries this immuneACCESS record with in-frame sequences only. Its versions omit some clonotypes, under half of them owing to an unresolved V gene in the studies checked, with the rest unexplained. V and J calls and clone size come straight from that table; D and trimming were deduced from the DNA. The sample profile shows around 400,000 clones; roughly 88% of them were found once. Over 0.75% of the sample belongs to the ten largest clones.

This entry comes from a study of cytomegalovirus exposure and HLA in healthy donors (dated by TCRdb to about 2017). Background for the entire study: According to a later analysis, one platform produced both the roughly 130 validation repertoires and the 700 or so repertoires of the first cohort. Besides the first cohort of around 700 subjects, a separate validation cohort made up of over 100 different subjects was used. The aim of the study was to test whether cataloging public T cell receptors could identify signatures of past pathogen exposure. High-throughput TCR immunosequencing, statistical association of individual TCRs with disease status, and machine learning were combined to predict cytomegalovirus infection status. The study at large found these results: A few of the identified cytomegalovirus-associated TCR beta chains were confirmed in vitro to be specific for cytomegalovirus antigens. A later analysis found that TCRs clustered in the first cohort also tended to co-occur in the roughly 120 validation repertoires, with 90% to 95% of cluster scores above 0. Most TCR sequences were seen in very few donors, while some public TCRs were found in many individuals. A later analysis had no HLA typing for the validation cohort, so co-occurrence there was scored across all 130 or so repertoires. In the study, approximately 150 TCR beta chains were listed as associated with cytomegalovirus. The authors suggested that the approach could potentially be extended to other disease states and immunological phenotypes. The classifier was reported to diagnose cytomegalovirus status with high specificity and sensitivity in both the original cohort and the validation cohort.

This sequence originates from a woman between 18 and 30 years old in good health and CMV-seronegative. Sequencing was carried out using PBMCs. The sequence links TRBV6-6 to TRBJ2-7; the junction holds 8 bases that match TRBD1. This receptor carries the CDR3 CASSYTWTGSYEQYF. At the DNA level, the sequence is TGTGCCAGCAGTTACACTTGGACAGGGTCCTACGAGCAGTACTTC.